A single sample gave rise to the 22 T cell receptor beta chains below, sequenced in a study of shared clonotypes between healthy human individuals. TCRdb keeps only in-frame clones here, not all; method: immunoSEQ multiplex PCR. The table has some 480,000 clones, around 80% seen once. Sequenced material: PBMCs. These receptors all come from a middle-aged woman in good health. Some clones in this sample may be carry-over from other donors' samples.

This clone was picked up a small number of times. The chain recombines TRBV5-1 with TRBJ1-1, with no clear D. The CDR3 loop spans 14 amino acids. CDR1 and CDR2 (germline): SGHRS, YFSETQ. V was trimmed by 4 bases and J by 4 bases, leaving 14 bases between them. CDR3 nucleotide sequence: TGCGCCAGCAGCGTAACAACAGCGGGCACTGAAGCTTTCTTT. Its translation: CASSVTTAGTEAFF.

The table lists this clone with a few counts. The V and J genes are TRBV15 and TRBJ1-5; 8 nucleotides align to TRBD1. V gave up 2 bases and J gave up 6 bases; unmatched junction bases: 3. Germline V gives CDR1 LNHNV, CDR2 YYDKDF (reference sequence). The CDR3 is made up of 14 amino acids. CDR3 loop: CATSRQGAFQPQHF. The CDR3 DNA reads as TGTGCCACCAGCAGACAGGGGGCGTTTCAGCCCCAGCATTTT.

This chain links TRBV29-1 with TRBJ2-1, with TRBD2 identical over 13 bases. This CDR3 is built from 17 residues. Germline V gives CDR1 SQVTM, CDR2 ANQGSEA. The J segment lost 9 bases and the V segment lost 4 bases, leaving 15 bases of the junction unmatched. The CDR3 DNA reads TGCAGCGTTGCCCTCCGAGCGACTAGCGGGAGGAATCGTGAGCAGTTCTTC. Protein product: CSVALRATSGRNREQFF.

In this sample, this clone turned up once. The rearrangement joins TRBV7-8 to TRBJ2-2, with D uncertain. V was clipped by 2 bases and J by 4 bases, with 2 bases between them. Germline CDR1 and CDR2: SGHVS and FQNEAQ. This CDR3 region has 12 residues. CDR3 region: CASSLSTGELFF. The CDR3 DNA sequence: TGTGCCAGCAGCTTATCCACCGGGGAGCTGTTTTTT.

The gene calls are TRBV7-2 and TRBJ1-4; 8 bases agree with TRBD1. The V gene's germline CDR1 is SGHTA and CDR2 FQGNSA. J gave up 10 bases and V 5 bases, and 9 bases lay outside the gene matches. The CDR3 is 14 residues long. The CDR3 reads CASSVGQGGGKLFF. The DNA of the CDR3 is TGTGCCAGCAGCGTAGGACAGGGTGGAGGAAAACTGTTTTTT.

V usage is TRBV18 and J usage is TRBJ2-3; a weak D match, TRBD2 (6 bases). This CDR3 region has 16 residues. The ends were cut back, 8 bases at V and 0 bases at J, with 18 bases in the middle. Looked up from germline, CDR1 is KGHSH and CDR2 is LQKENI. The CDR3 protein is CASPARGGLSTDTQYF. In nucleotides, the CDR3 is TGTGCCAGCCCAGCCCGAGGAGGGCTTAGCACAGATACGCAGTATTTT.

The CDR3: CASSPRTPLDNEQFF. The CDR3 nucleotides are TGTGCCAGCAGCCCTAGGACACCCTTGGACAATGAGCAGTTCTTC. The chain uses TRBV7-8 and TRBJ2-1, with a possible D match to TRBD1 (5 bases). With 5 bases removed from V and 5 bases from J, the gap between germline ends came to 16 bases. The CDR3 sequence is 15 residues long. Per germline, CDR1 SGHVS and CDR2 FQNEAQ.

The rearrangement links TRBV7-2 to TRBJ1-4; TRBD1 is a possible D gene (5 bases). V was shortened by 2 bases and J by 4 bases, with 20 bases between the two germline ends. CDR3 size: 18 residues. CDR1 is SGHTA and CDR2 is FQGNSA in the germline V gene. The CDR3 DNA reads TGTGCCAGCAGCTTAATCAAACCAAGGGGCGGGGGTAATGAAAAACTGTTTTTT. Translation: CASSLIKPRGGGNEKLFF.

This clone occurred once. The gene calls are TRBV7-2 and TRBJ1-5; D unresolved. The CDR3 loop spans 15 amino acids. The germline V and J ends were trimmed by 3 bases and 2 bases, with 11 bases remaining between them. Germline loops: CDR1 SGHTA, CDR2 FQGNSA. The CDR3 is CASSLMGIRNQPQHF. DNA for the CDR3: TGTGCCAGCAGCTTGATGGGAATTCGCAATCAGCCCCAGCATTTT. The whole variable domain, remainder taken from reference TRBV7-2 and TRBJ1-5, is GAGVSQSPSNKVTEKGKDVELRCDPISGHTALYWYRQSLGQGLEFLIYFQGNSAPDKSGLPSDRFSAERTGGSVSTLTIQRTQQEDSAVYLCASSLMGIRNQPQHFGDGTRLSIL.

V and J are TRBV29-1 and TRBJ2-1; 8 positions match TRBD2. The CDR3 extends over 14 amino acids. The V and J ends lost 7 bases and 2 bases, in that order; junction bases with no gene match: 7. Germline V gene sequence: CDR1 SQVTM, CDR2 ANQGSEA. CDR3 nucleotides: TGCAGCGGTGTGACTAGCGCGGCCTACAATGAGCAGTTCTTC. Translation gives CSGVTSAAYNEQFF.

The chain recombines TRBV7-8 with TRBJ1-2, with unresolved D. The germline V gene encodes CDR1 SGHVS and CDR2 FQNEAQ. There are 16 residues in the CDR3. The ends were cut back, 0 bases at V and 4 bases at J, with 15 bases in the middle. The CDR3 DNA is TGTGCCAGCAGCTTAGCAGGAGGGCAGCACTTCTATGGCTACACCTTC. This translates into CASSLAGGQHFYGYTF.

As regards this clone: Other DNA sequences in this specimen translate into the identical CDR3. V gene TRBV6-1 combines with J gene TRBJ2-1; D call uncertain. Germline V CDR1 and CDR2: MNHNS, SASEGT. V lost 2 bases, J lost 4 bases, and 3 bases lay in between. There are 12 residues in the CDR3. In nucleotides, the CDR3 is TGTGCCAGCAGTGAACCGTACAATGAGCAGTTCTTC. Amino acids: CASSEPYNEQFF.

The chain uses TRBV10-3 and TRBJ2-1, with D perhaps matching TRBD1 (7 bases). The CDR3 length is 13 residues. The germline V and J ends were trimmed by 6 bases and 8 bases, with 14 bases remaining between them. CDR1 is ENHRY and CDR2 is SYGVKD in the germline V gene. The CDR3 DNA is TGTGCCATCAGCATCAGGGGGGTACATGAGCAGTTCTTC. It yields the protein CAISIRGVHEQFF.

The rearrangement links TRBV5-4 to TRBJ1-1, with D tentatively TRBD1 (5 bases). CDR1 is SGHNT and CDR2 is YYREEE in the germline V gene (reference sequence). The CDR3 length is 14 residues. V gave up 3 bases and J gave up 1 base, with 10 bases separating them. CDR3: CASSWRGGNTEAFF. CDR3 coding DNA: TGTGCCAGCAGCTGGCGGGGGGGGAACACTGAAGCTTTCTTT.

V gene TRBV28 combines with J gene TRBJ1-2; 8 bases are a match to TRBD1. The CDR3 totals 13 residues. V was clipped by 6 bases and J by 0 bases; unmatched bases: 0. CDR1 is MDHEN and CDR2 is SYDVKM in the germline V gene. CDR3 DNA: TGTGCCAGCAGACAGGGGGCTAACTATGGCTACACCTTC. This gives the protein CASRQGANYGYTF.

A remark on this clone: Just one base apart from a much larger clone, this may be a read error. This rearrangement joins TRBV11-2 to TRBJ1-1; D uncertain. CDR1 and CDR2 (germline): SGHAT, FQNNGV. The CDR3 sequence is 13 residues long. V was shortened by 1 base and J by 0 bases, with 3 bases between the two germline ends. CDR3 coding DNA: TGTGCCAGCAGCTTAGCAATGAACACTGAAGCTTTCTTT. This translates into CASSLAMNTEAFF.

This chain uses TRBV7-3 with TRBJ2-1, with TRBD1 matching 8 bases. This CDR3 is built from 15 residues. V shed 4 bases and J 2 bases; nucleotides not matched to a gene: 4. Germline V gene sequence: CDR1 SGHTA, CDR2 FQGTGA. CDR3 protein: CASSSSGQAYNEQFF. In nucleotides, the CDR3 is TGTGCCAGCAGCTCCTCGGGACAGGCCTACAATGAGCAGTTCTTC.

As for this clone: Other DNA sequences from this sample encode an identical CDR3 as well. V gene TRBV5-1 combines with J gene TRBJ2-7; the match to TRBD1 covers 10 bases. CDR3 size: 14 residues. Per the germline V gene, CDR1 is SGHRS and CDR2 is YFSETQ. Trimming at V came to 0 bases and at J to 4 bases, leaving 1 base not matched to a gene. DNA of the CDR3: TGCGCCAGCAGCTTGGGACAGGGGGCGTACGAGCAGTACTTC. The encoded protein is CASSLGQGAYEQYF.

The chain carries TRBV6-5 and TRBJ2-6; D uncertain. V shed 2 bases and J shed 0 bases, with 2 bases lying between them. CDR3 length: 14 amino acids. In germline, CDR1 is MNHEY, CDR2 SVGAGI. The CDR3 here is CASSYNSGANVLTF. The DNA of the CDR3 is TGTGCCAGCAGTTACAACTCTGGGGCCAACGTCCTGACTTTC.

The V and J genes are TRBV9 and TRBJ2-3; perhaps TRBD2 as D (5 bases). Germline V gives CDR1 SGDLS, CDR2 YYNGEE. V was pared by 0 bases and J by 5 bases, with 16 bases between. This CDR3 comprises 16 residues. CDR3 sequence: CASSVVAGPPGDTQYF. The CDR3 DNA reads as TGTGCCAGCAGCGTAGTTGCGGGTCCCCCAGGAGATACGCAGTATTTT.

The V gene is TRBV25-1, the J gene TRBJ1-4; D perhaps matches TRBD1 (6 bases). In germline, CDR1 is MGHDK, CDR2 SYGVNS. CDR3 length: 13 amino acids. V was cut by 2 bases and J by 8 bases, with 9 bases left in between. Here the CDR3 reads CASSEHREEKLFF. The CDR3 DNA is TGTGCCAGCAGTGAACACAGGGAGGAAAAACTGTTTTTT.

This clone has a single count. This CDR3 reads CASSFGGGLQPQHF. The DNA for the CDR3 is TGTGCCAGCAGTTTCGGAGGGGGCCTTCAGCCCCAGCATTTT. The chain uses TRBV28 and TRBJ1-5; 7 nucleotides line up with TRBD1. V lost 3 bases and J lost 6; bases outside the gene matches: 5. Germline CDR1 and CDR2: MDHEN and SYDVKM. The CDR3 extends over 14 amino acids.